The clone carrying this TCR beta chain was counted many times. Its antigen is currently unknown. A much more abundant neighbour one base away suggests this may be a read error. Breast cancer patients provided tissue from their axillary draining lymph nodes. CDR3 length: 15 amino acids. Germline V gene sequence: CDR1 DFQATT, CDR2 SNEGSKA (reference sequence). Each CDR3 protein gets one entry after TCRdb re-called the multiplex PCR reads with MiXCR. The sample lists about 140,000 distinct CDR3 sequences; 32% were seen once. The source of the sample is a study of breast tumors, draining lymph nodes, adjacent tissues. Whole-study results and caveats: The lymph node origin of tumor T cells was framed as consistent with a hypothesis, not demonstrated.

This clonotype was obtained from a female donor with breast cancer. Some clones in this sample may be carry-over from other donors' samples. Sequencing used axillary lymph node tissue. This sequence joins TRBV20-1 and TRBJ1-6; D is unresolved. DNA of the CDR3: TGCAGTGCCCTATCGATGGACTCCTATACTTCACCCCTCCACTTT. It translates to CSALSMDSYTSPLHF.